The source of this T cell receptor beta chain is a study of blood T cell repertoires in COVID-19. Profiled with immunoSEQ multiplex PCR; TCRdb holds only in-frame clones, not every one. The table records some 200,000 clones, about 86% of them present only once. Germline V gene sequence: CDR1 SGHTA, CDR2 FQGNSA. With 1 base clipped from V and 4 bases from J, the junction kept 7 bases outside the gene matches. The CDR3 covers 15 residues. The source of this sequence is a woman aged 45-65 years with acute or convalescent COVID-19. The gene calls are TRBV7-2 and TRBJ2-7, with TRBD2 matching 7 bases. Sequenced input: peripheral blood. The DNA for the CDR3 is TGTGCCAGCAGCTTAGAAATAGCGGGCGATTACGAGCAGTACTTC. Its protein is CASSLEIAGDYEQYF.